Sequencing of this T cell receptor (beta chain) was carried out in a study of blood T cell repertoires in COVID-19. Background on the study: The cDNA or gDNA used as material had been derived from T cells, B-cell-depleted T cells, or PBMCs.

The CDR3 sequence is 17 residues long. In germline, CDR1 is LNHNV, CDR2 YYDKDF (reference sequence). V was trimmed by 4 bases and J by 0 bases, leaving 16 bases between them. As processed by the authors: For nucleated cells, counts were estimated from reference gene primer amplification. Only in-frame clones appear in the TCRdb table, and some are missing; sequencing was by immunoSEQ multiplex PCR. That table is the source of V, J and clone size, and D and trimming were worked out from the DNA. The sample records roughly 340,000 clones, roughly 90% being singletons. Sequenced material: peripheral blood. The clonotype was recovered from a woman aged 30 to 39 with COVID-19, enrolled during active disease. The chain couples TRBV15 to TRBJ1-5; D not resolved. CDR3 sequence reads: CATSNRQQLYSNQPQHF. DNA for the CDR3: TGTGCCACCAGCAACAGACAACAGCTTTATAGCAATCAGCCCCAGCATTTT.